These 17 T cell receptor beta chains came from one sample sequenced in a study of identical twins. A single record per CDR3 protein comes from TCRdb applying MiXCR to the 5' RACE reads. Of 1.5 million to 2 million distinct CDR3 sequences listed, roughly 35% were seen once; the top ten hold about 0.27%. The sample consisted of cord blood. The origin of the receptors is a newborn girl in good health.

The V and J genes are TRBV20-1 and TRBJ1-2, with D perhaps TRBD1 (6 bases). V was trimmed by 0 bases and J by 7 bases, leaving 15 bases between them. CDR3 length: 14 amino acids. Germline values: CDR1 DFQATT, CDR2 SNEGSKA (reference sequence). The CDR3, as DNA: TGCAGTGCTAGAGATCTGTTGACAGGTGGTGGCTACACCTTC. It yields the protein CSARDLLTGGGYTF.

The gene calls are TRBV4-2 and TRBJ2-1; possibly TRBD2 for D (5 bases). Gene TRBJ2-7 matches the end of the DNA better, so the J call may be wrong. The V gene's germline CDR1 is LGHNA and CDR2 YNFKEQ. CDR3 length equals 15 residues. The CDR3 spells CASSQDYQRYNEQYF. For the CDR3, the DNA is TGTGCCAGCAGCCAAGATTATCAGCGGTACAATGAGCAGTACTTC.

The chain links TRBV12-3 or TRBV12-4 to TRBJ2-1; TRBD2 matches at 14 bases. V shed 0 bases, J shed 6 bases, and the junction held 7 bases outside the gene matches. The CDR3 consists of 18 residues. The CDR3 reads CASSLALLTSGRVNEQFF. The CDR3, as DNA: TGTGCCAGCAGTTTAGCCCTTTTGACTAGCGGGAGGGTCAATGAGCAGTTCTTC.

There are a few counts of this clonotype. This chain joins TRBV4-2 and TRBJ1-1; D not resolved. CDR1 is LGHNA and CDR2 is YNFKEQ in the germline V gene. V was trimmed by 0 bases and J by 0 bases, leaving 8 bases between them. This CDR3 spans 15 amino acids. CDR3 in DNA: TGTGCCAGCAGCCAAGACCAGACCATGAACACTGAAGCTTTCTTT. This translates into CASSQDQTMNTEAFF.

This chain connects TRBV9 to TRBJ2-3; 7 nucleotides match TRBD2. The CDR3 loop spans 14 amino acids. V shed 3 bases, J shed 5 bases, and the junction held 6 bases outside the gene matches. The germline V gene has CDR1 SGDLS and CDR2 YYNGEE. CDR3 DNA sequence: TGTGCCAGCAGCGGGGGGGGGAGTGGAGATACGCAGTATTTT. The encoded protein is CASSGGGSGDTQYF.

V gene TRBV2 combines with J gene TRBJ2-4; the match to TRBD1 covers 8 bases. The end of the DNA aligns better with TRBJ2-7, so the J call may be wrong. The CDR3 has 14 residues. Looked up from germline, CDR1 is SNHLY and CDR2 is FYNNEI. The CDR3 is CASSEIRGRGEQYF. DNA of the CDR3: TGTGCCAGCAGTGAAATCAGGGGGCGAGGCGAGCAGTACTTC.

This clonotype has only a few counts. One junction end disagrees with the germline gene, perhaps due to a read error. The CDR3 region is CATSDLLSDRVINTGGLFF. The CDR3 nucleotides are TGTGCCACCAGTGATTTGCTGTCGGACAGGGTGATTAACACCGGGGGGCTGTTTTTT. The chain couples TRBV24-1 to TRBJ2-2, with 8 bases aligning to TRBD1. The CDR3 covers 19 residues. Germline V gene lookup returns CDR1 KGHDR and CDR2 SFDVKD.

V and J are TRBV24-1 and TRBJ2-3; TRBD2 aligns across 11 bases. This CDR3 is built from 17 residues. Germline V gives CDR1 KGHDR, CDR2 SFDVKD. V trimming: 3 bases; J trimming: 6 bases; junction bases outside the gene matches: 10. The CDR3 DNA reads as TGTGCCACCAGTGATCCCGTACTAGCGGGAGAGCCGGATACGCAGTATTTT. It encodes CATSDPVLAGEPDTQYF.

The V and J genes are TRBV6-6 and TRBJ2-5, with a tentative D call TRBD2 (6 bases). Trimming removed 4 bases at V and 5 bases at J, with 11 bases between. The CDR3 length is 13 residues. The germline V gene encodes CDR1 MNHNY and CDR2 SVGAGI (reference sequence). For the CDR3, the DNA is TGTGCCAGCAGTTCACGGGAGCCCGAGACCCAGTACTTC. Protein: CASSSREPETQYF.

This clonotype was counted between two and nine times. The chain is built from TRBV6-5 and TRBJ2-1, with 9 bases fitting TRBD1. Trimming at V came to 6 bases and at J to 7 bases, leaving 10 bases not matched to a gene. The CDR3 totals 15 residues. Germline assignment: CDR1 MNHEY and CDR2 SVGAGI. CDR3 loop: CASRTGTGFWNEQFF. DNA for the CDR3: TGTGCCAGCAGGACCGGGACAGGGTTTTGGAATGAGCAGTTCTTC.

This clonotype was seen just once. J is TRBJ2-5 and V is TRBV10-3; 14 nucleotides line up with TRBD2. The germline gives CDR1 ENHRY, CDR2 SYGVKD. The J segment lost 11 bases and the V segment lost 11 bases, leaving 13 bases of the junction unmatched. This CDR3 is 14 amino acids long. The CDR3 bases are TGTGCCTCCGGACTAGCGGGGGGCGGGAATGAGCAGTACTTC. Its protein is CASGLAGGGNEQYF.

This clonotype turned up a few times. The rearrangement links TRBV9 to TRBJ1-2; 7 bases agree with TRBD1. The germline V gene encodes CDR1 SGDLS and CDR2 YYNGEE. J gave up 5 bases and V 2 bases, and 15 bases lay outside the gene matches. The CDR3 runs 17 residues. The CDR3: CASSVGQERGLGYGYTF. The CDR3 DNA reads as TGTGCCAGCAGCGTCGGACAGGAACGGGGACTTGGATATGGCTACACCTTC. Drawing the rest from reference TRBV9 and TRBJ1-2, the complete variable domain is DSGVTQTPKHLITATGQRVTLRCSPRSGDLSVYWYQQSLDQGLQFLIQYYNGEERAKGNILERFSAQQFPDLHSELNLSSLELGDSALYFCASSVGQERGLGYGYTFGSGTRLTVV.

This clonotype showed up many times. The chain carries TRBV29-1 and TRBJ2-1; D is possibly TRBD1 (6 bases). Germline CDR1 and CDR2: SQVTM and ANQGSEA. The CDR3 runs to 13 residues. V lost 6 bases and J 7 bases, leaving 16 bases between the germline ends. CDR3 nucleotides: TGCAGCGTCGGACAGAATAGACGGAATGAGCAGTTCTTC. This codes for CSVGQNRRNEQFF.

Here the CDR3 reads CASRDLTGAPYEQYF. The CDR3 DNA reads TGTGCCAGCAGGGACCTGACAGGGGCCCCCTACGAGCAGTACTTC. V and J are TRBV28 and TRBJ2-7; 8 positions match TRBD1. V trimming: 6 bases; J trimming: 2 bases; junction bases outside the gene matches: 9. Germline lookup yields CDR1 MDHEN and CDR2 SYDVKM. The CDR3 has 15 residues.

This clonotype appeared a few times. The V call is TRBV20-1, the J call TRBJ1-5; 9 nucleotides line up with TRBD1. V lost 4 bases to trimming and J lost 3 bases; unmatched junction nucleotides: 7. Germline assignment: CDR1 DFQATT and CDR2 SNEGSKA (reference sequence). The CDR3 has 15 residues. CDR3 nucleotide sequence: TGCAGTGCTACAATACAGGGGGCCAACAATCAGCCCCAGCATTTT. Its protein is CSATIQGANNQPQHF.

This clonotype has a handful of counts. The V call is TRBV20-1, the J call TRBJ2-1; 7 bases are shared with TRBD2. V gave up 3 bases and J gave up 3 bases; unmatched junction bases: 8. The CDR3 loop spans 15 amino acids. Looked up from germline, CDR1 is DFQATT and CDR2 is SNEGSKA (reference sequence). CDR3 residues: CSARVASGNYNEQFF. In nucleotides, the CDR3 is TGCAGTGCTAGGGTTGCTAGCGGCAACTACAATGAGCAGTTCTTC.

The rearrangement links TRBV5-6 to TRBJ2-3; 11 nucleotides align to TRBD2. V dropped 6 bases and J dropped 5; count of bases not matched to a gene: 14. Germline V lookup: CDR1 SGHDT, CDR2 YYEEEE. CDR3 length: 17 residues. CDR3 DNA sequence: TGTGCCAGCAACCACGGACTAGCGGGTTGGGGGGGAGATACGCAGTATTTT. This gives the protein CASNHGLAGWGGDTQYF.